What follows describes a single T cell receptor beta chain. The antigen is not known. The data are from a study of CD8 T cells in Susac syndrome. After extraction with the RNeasy kit, roughly 0.45 to 1 ug of the RNA was reverse transcribed using random hexamers. Amplification of TCR beta CDR3 by immunoSEQ multiplex PCR spanned 54 Vbeta and 13 Jbeta. One entry per CDR3 protein, called by TCRdb with MiXCR from the immunoSEQ multiplex PCR reads. The sample carries some 99,000 distinct CDR3 sequences, about 95% recorded once. The CDR3 totals 15 residues. V was trimmed by 5 bases and J by 8 bases, leaving 16 bases between them. Per the germline V gene, CDR1 is SEHNR and CDR2 is FQNEAQ (reference sequence). General study points: An acknowledgment was made by the study that its TCR sequencing and HLA analysis involved relatively few individuals.

Negative isolation yielded CD8+ and CD4+ T cells; FACS enriched TEMRA cells. This receptor was identified in a human donor in good health. J is TRBJ1-6 and V is TRBV7-9; D is unclear. The sample consisted of CD4+ T cells from PBMCs. The CDR3 DNA reads TGTGCCAGCAGCACCCGGACTACCGGGGATTCACCCCTCCACTTT. Its translation is CASSTRTTGDSPLHF.